These 20 T cell receptor beta chains were all obtained from the same sample, sequenced in a study of blood T cell repertoires in COVID-19. Libraries were prepared by immunoSEQ multiplex PCR; TCRdb keeps only in-frame clonotypes and omits some of them. The sample shows about 73,000 clones, approximately 71% of them seen only once. Sequenced sample: peripheral blood. These receptors were taken from a man aged 65 to 85 with COVID-19, enrolled during active disease.

J is TRBJ1-6 and V is TRBV7-9, with TRBD1 as a possible D gene (6 bases). The length of the CDR3 is 14 residues. Germline V CDR1 and CDR2: SEHNR, FQNEAQ (reference sequence). Trimming shortened V by 5 bases and J by 8 bases, and 13 bases separated the two germline ends. In DNA form, the CDR3 reads TGTGCCAGCAGCCCTAGACAGGCGGATTCACCCCTCCACTTT. It translates to CASSPRQADSPLHF. The full variable domain, with the rest looked up from reference TRBV7-9 and TRBJ1-6, is DTGVSQNPRHKITKRGQNVTFRCDPISEHNRLYWYRQTLGQGPEFLTYFQNEAQLEKSRLLSDRFSAERPKGSFSTLEIQRTEQGDSAMYLCASSPRQADSPLHFGNGTRLTVT.

With respect to this clone: One end of the junction is discordant with germline, which a read error may explain. This chain connects TRBV12-5 to TRBJ2-1, with D maybe TRBD1 (6 bases). This CDR3 has 15 residues. In germline, CDR1 is LGHNT, CDR2 FRNRAP. CDR3 sequence: CASGLRGPEQGDMIF. DNA of the CDR3: TGTGCTAGTGGTTTGCGGGGCCCCGAACAGGGAGACATGATCTTC.

V gene TRBV9 combines with J gene TRBJ2-3; 11 bases fit TRBD1. Per the germline V gene, CDR1 is SGDLS and CDR2 is YYNGEE. The length of the CDR3 is 18 residues. Losses at the gene ends were 0 bases for V and 4 bases for J; bases not matched to a gene: 10. The CDR3 spells CASSVGVVGQGGADTQYF. Here the CDR3 DNA reads TGTGCCAGCAGCGTAGGTGTGGTGGGACAGGGGGGTGCAGATACGCAGTATTTT.

The chain employs TRBV3-1 (or the pseudogene TRBV3-2) and TRBJ1-2, with D hard to call. Germline CDR1 LGHDT, CDR2 YNNKEL (reference sequence). The CDR3 covers 12 residues. With 4 bases removed from V and 0 bases from J, the gap between germline ends came to 3 bases. As DNA, the CDR3 is TGTGCCAGCAGCCCCTCTAACTATGGCTACACCTTC. Its protein is CASSPSNYGYTF.

The chain carries TRBV3-1 (or the pseudogene TRBV3-2) and TRBJ1-3; perhaps TRBD1 as D (5 bases). Germline CDR1 is LGHDT and CDR2 is YNNKEL (reference sequence). Trimming cost V 1 base and J 2 bases, with 6 bases left between them. The CDR3 covers 14 residues. The DNA for the CDR3 is TGTGCCAGCAGCCAAGTAGGGGCTGGAAACACCATATATTTT. It translates to CASSQVGAGNTIYF.

The chain links TRBV24-1 to TRBJ2-7; possibly TRBD2 for D (6 bases). V was pared by 4 bases and J by 4 bases, with 19 bases between. The CDR3 loop spans 16 amino acids. From germline, CDR1 is KGHDR and CDR2 SFDVKD. CDR3 DNA sequence: TGTGCCACCAGTGACTCTCGAGGGACTGACACTTACGAGCAGTACTTC. Its protein product is CATSDSRGTDTYEQYF.

The CDR3 DNA reads TGTGCCAGCAGCTTGTGGCAGGGGGGCTCCGAGCAGTACTTC. Protein product: CASSLWQGGSEQYF. V usage is TRBV5-6 and J usage is TRBJ2-7, with D perhaps TRBD1 (7 bases). Germline CDR1 reads SGHDT; CDR2 reads YYEEEE. V was cut by 1 base and J by 6 bases, with 14 bases left in between. This CDR3 is 14 amino acids long.

This clone has more than one count but fewer than ten. The chain combines TRBV29-1 with TRBJ2-3; tentatively, D is TRBD2 (5 bases). The CDR3 has 16 residues. CDR1 and CDR2 from the germline V gene are SQVTM and ANQGSEA. V lost 1 base to trimming and J lost 6 bases, with 20 bases between them. CDR3 sequence reads: CSVEAAPREVVDTQYF. CDR3 DNA: TGCAGCGTTGAAGCGGCTCCCCGGGAAGTGGTCGATACGCAGTATTTT.

This chain joins TRBV18 and TRBJ1-2; 8 bases agree with TRBD1. Unmatched junction bases numbered 7, after V lost 3 bases and J lost 4 bases. This CDR3 is 15 amino acids long. The germline V gene encodes CDR1 KGHSH and CDR2 LQKENI. The CDR3, as DNA: TGTGCCAGCTCACCCGGACAGGGAGGGGGCTATGGCTACACCTTC. This codes for CASSPGQGGGYGYTF.

The chain uses TRBV18 and TRBJ1-1; D not resolved. V was shortened by 4 bases and J by 0 bases, with 12 bases between the two germline ends. CDR1 and CDR2 from the germline V gene are KGHSH and LQKENI. The CDR3 runs to 15 residues. The CDR3 loop reads CASSLDFAMNTEAFF. CDR3 DNA sequence: TGTGCCAGCTCACTGGACTTCGCCATGAACACTGAAGCTTTCTTT.

In DNA, the CDR3 is TGTGCCAGCAGCTTACGCGGACTAGCGGGGGGGGAAGGAGAGCAGTACTTC. Its translation: CASSLRGLAGGEGEQYF. This chain uses TRBV7-2 with TRBJ2-7, with 15 bases that match TRBD2. The CDR3 is made up of 17 amino acids. V was pared by 2 bases and J by 7 bases, with 9 bases of the junction left unmatched. CDR1 is SGHTA, CDR2 FQGNSA, per germline.

The V call is TRBV25-1, the J call TRBJ2-1; 11 bases agree with TRBD2. This CDR3 contains 16 residues. The junction had 9 bases not matched to a gene; V was cut back by 6 bases and J by 5 bases. CDR1 is MGHDK, CDR2 SYGVNS, per germline. Written as DNA, the CDR3 is TGTGCCAGCAGAACACCGGGACTAGCGGTTAACAATGAGCAGTTCTTC. Its protein is CASRTPGLAVNNEQFF.

V usage is TRBV29-1 and J usage is TRBJ2-5; TRBD2 matches 9 bases. Germline values: CDR1 SQVTM, CDR2 ANQGSEA. Losses at the gene ends were 0 bases for V and 2 bases for J; bases not matched to a gene: 10. The CDR3 is 17 residues long. CDR3 loop: CSVEDRLAGNRQETQYF. The CDR3 nucleotides read TGCAGCGTTGAAGATCGCCTAGCGGGAAATCGGCAAGAGACCCAGTACTTC.

The chain links TRBV11-2 to TRBJ1-4; 8 positions match TRBD1. Looked up from germline, CDR1 is SGHAT and CDR2 is FQNNGV. The CDR3 has 17 amino acids. Germline trimming cut 2 bases from V and 7 bases from J; bases unmatched to any gene: 12. CDR3 nucleotides: TGTGCCAGCAGCTTAAGGGCAGGGGGCAATGTGGCTGAAAAACTGTTTTTT. It specifies CASSLRAGGNVAEKLFF.

The chain carries TRBV4-1 and TRBJ2-2, with TRBD2 as a possible D gene (6 bases). The V gene's germline CDR1 is MGHRA and CDR2 YSYEKL. The CDR3 contains 17 residues. V lost 1 base to trimming and J lost 0 bases, with 12 bases between them. CDR3 nucleotide sequence: TGCGCCAGCAGCCAAGTGGGGGGAGGCGCGAACACCGGGGAGCTGTTTTTT. This translates into CASSQVGGGANTGELFF.

The J gene is TRBJ1-2, the V gene TRBV23-1; TRBD1 matches 7 bases. TRBV23-1 is an ORF; its function is uncertain. Trimming at V came to 0 bases and at J to 4 bases, leaving 8 bases not matched to a gene. This CDR3 is 16 amino acids long. The CDR3 nucleotides are TGCGCCAGCAGTCAATCTGACAGGGCGCACTTCTATGGCTACACCTTC. Translation: CASSQSDRAHFYGYTF.

The rearrangement uses TRBV19 and TRBJ1-4; a weak D match, TRBD1 (6 bases). Trimming removed 4 bases at V and 8 bases at J, with 8 bases between. From germline, CDR1 is LNHDA and CDR2 SQIVND (reference sequence). This CDR3 has 12 amino acids. The CDR3 sequence: CASSNREEKLFF. As DNA, the CDR3 is TGTGCCAGTAGTAACAGGGAGGAAAAACTGTTTTTT.

The chain employs TRBV7-2 and TRBJ2-7; 9 bases are shared with TRBD1. Losses at the gene ends were 4 bases for V and 11 bases for J; bases not matched to a gene: 9. Germline V gene lookup returns CDR1 SGHTA and CDR2 FQGNSA. The CDR3 consists of 13 residues. The CDR3 sequence: CASSSDLQGAEYF. Here the CDR3 DNA reads TGTGCCAGCAGCTCAGACCTACAGGGGGCTGAGTACTTC.

A single count supports this clone. This chain connects TRBV5-1 to TRBJ2-7; tentative D call: TRBD1 (5 bases). The germline gives CDR1 SGHRS, CDR2 YFSETQ. The CDR3 is 15 residues long. V was trimmed by 4 bases and J by 4 bases, leaving 18 bases between them. The CDR3 spells CASSPKRTTAYEQYF. The DNA for the CDR3 is TGCGCCAGCAGCCCAAAACGGACAACTGCGTACGAGCAGTACTTC. Looking up the rest from reference TRBV5-1 and TRBJ2-7 gives the full variable domain: KAGVTQTPRYLIKTRGQQVTLSCSPISGHRSVSWYQQTPGQGLQFLFEYFSETQRNKGNFPGRFSGRQFSNSRSEMNVSTLELGDSALYLCASSPKRTTAYEQYFGPGTRLTVT.

The chain uses TRBV28 and TRBJ2-7, with D possibly matching TRBD1 (5 bases). Between the trimmed V and J ends, which lost 5 bases and 2 bases, there was a span of 10 bases. The CDR3 has 13 residues. The germline V gene encodes CDR1 MDHEN and CDR2 SYDVKM. For the CDR3, the DNA is TGTGCCAGCAGTCTGAGACAGACCTACGAGCAGTACTTC. Its protein is CASSLRQTYEQYF.